This entry lists 9 T cell receptor beta chains sequenced from one sample in a study of cytomegalovirus exposure and HLA in healthy donors. The study ran its PCR with 60 Vbeta and 13 Jbeta primers. Libraries were prepared by immunoSEQ multiplex PCR; TCRdb keeps only in-frame clonotypes and omits some of them. The table has 100,000 to 120,000 clones, approximately 86% seen once. Source material: PBMCs. The receptors were sampled from a man aged 35 to 55 in good health and CMV-seronegative.

The chain employs TRBV7-9 and TRBJ1-6; D might be TRBD1 (6 bases). There are 13 residues in the CDR3. Germline assignment: CDR1 SEHNR and CDR2 FQNEAQ (reference sequence). V lost 8 bases, J lost 7 bases, and 12 bases lay in between. This CDR3 reads CASEPGVNSPLHF. The DNA for the CDR3 is TGTGCCAGCGAGCCAGGGGTGAATTCACCCCTCCACTTT. Supplemented by reference TRBV7-9 and TRBJ1-6, the full variable domain reads DTGVSQNPRHKITKRGQNVTFRCDPISEHNRLYWYRQTLGQGPEFLTYFQNEAQLEKSRLLSDRFSAERPKGSFSTLEIQRTEQGDSAMYLCASEPGVNSPLHFGNGTRLTVT.

The rearrangement joins TRBV5-1 to TRBJ2-5; D is unclear. The CDR3 totals 11 residues. V was clipped by 1 base and J by 5 bases, with 3 bases between them. The germline V gene encodes CDR1 SGHRS and CDR2 YFSETQ. The CDR3 DNA reads as TGCGCCAGCAGCTTGTCGGAGACCCAGTACTTC. This encodes CASSLSETQYF.

This CDR3 is CASSSGDARNTEAFF. The CDR3 DNA reads as TGCGCCAGCAGCTCAGGGGACGCGAGGAACACTGAAGCTTTCTTT. The chain is built from TRBV5-1 and TRBJ1-1; weak D call: TRBD1 (6 bases). The V end lost 3 bases, the J end lost 1 base, and 13 bases lay between the germline ends. The germline CDR1 and CDR2 sequences are SGHRS and YFSETQ. The CDR3 length is 15 residues.

The chain links TRBV5-4 to TRBJ1-5; D may be TRBD1 (6 bases). CDR1 SGHNT and CDR2 YYREEE come from the germline V gene (reference sequence). This CDR3 is built from 14 residues. Trimming took 0 bases from V and 6 from J, leaving 10 bases between them. The CDR3 sequence: CASSLAGAGQPQHF. CDR3 sequence (DNA): TGTGCCAGCAGCTTGGCAGGGGCCGGTCAGCCCCAGCATTTT.

The CDR3 nucleotides read TGTGCCAGCAGCCCCCCCCCGGGAAACACCATATATTTT. Translated: CASSPPPGNTIYF. The rearrangement uses TRBV7-9 and TRBJ1-3, with no clear D. Germline assignment: CDR1 SEHNR and CDR2 FQNEAQ (reference sequence). The CDR3 is 13 residues long. Trimming stripped 5 bases from V and 4 bases from J, with 9 bases between.

This clone was seen a few times. The chain is built from TRBV9 and TRBJ2-3; 8 bases line up with TRBD2. Per germline, CDR1 SGDLS and CDR2 YYNGEE. The length of the CDR3 is 16 residues. J lost 2 bases, V lost 4 bases, and 9 bases had no gene match. CDR3 sequence reads: CASSLQPGGVTDTQYF. CDR3 DNA: TGTGCCAGCAGCCTACAGCCGGGGGGGGTCACAGATACGCAGTATTTT.

The count of this clone is one. This chain joins TRBV5-6 and TRBJ1-5, with no clear D. Germline CDR1 SGHDT, CDR2 YYEEEE. V dropped 3 bases and J dropped 6 bases, with 10 bases sitting between them. The CDR3 runs 13 residues. CDR3 region: CASSYGLVQPQHF. CDR3 in DNA: TGTGCCAGCAGCTACGGACTGGTTCAGCCCCAGCATTTT.

The CDR3 reads CASSYSGLLAKNIQYF. The CDR3 DNA is TGTGCCAGCAGTTACTCGGGACTCCTAGCCAAAAACATTCAGTACTTC. The V and J genes are TRBV6-5 and TRBJ2-4, with D perhaps matching TRBD2 (6 bases). This CDR3 contains 16 residues. Germline values: CDR1 MNHEY, CDR2 SVGAGI. Trimming stripped 0 bases from V and 0 bases from J, with 9 bases between.

The chain carries TRBV19 and TRBJ2-1, with TRBD2 matching over 15 bases. This CDR3 has 13 residues. The V gene end was trimmed by 10 bases and the J gene end by 7 bases; junction bases not matched to a gene: 2. Germline CDR1 reads LNHDA; CDR2 reads SQIVND (reference sequence). The CDR3, as DNA: TGTGCCACCGGACTAGCGGGGGGGAATGAGCAGTTCTTC. Its protein is CATGLAGGNEQFF.